One sample yielded the 30 T cell receptor beta chains listed below, sequenced in a study of blood T cell repertoires in COVID-19. Profiled with immunoSEQ multiplex PCR; TCRdb holds only in-frame clones, not every one. The table records around 64,000 clones, 75% to 95% of them present only once. The material sequenced was peripheral blood. The receptors originated from a human donor in a cohort sampled during active COVID-19.

The rearrangement links TRBV29-1 to TRBJ2-2; 8 bases fit TRBD2. Germline-derived CDR1 and CDR2 are SQVTM and ANQGSEA. The CDR3 extends over 15 amino acids. CDR3 nucleotides: TGCATCGGCCGGGGAACTAGCGGAAACACCGGGGAGCTGTTTTTT. Encoded protein: CIGRGTSGNTGELFF.

The gene calls are TRBV24-1 and TRBJ2-3; 7 bases fit TRBD2. The ends lost 2 bases at V and 2 bases at J; junction bases unmatched: 9. The CDR3 runs to 17 residues. Germline-derived CDR1 and CDR2 are KGHDR and SFDVKD. This CDR3 reads CATSDSLSGISTDTQYF. CDR3 in DNA: TGTGCCACCAGTGATTCGCTCAGCGGGATCTCCACAGATACGCAGTATTTT.

The chain uses TRBV9 and TRBJ2-7; D may be TRBD2 (6 bases). Per germline, CDR1 SGDLS and CDR2 YYNGEE. V was cut by 4 bases and J by 3 bases, with 17 bases left in between. The CDR3 runs to 15 residues. CDR3 DNA: TGTGCCAGCAGCCCGAGCCCCGGGACTGTCTACGAGCAGTACTTC. It is translated as CASSPSPGTVYEQYF. The complete variable domain, with remaining parts taken from reference TRBV9 and TRBJ2-7, reads DSGVTQTPKHLITATGQRVTLRCSPRSGDLSVYWYQQSLDQGLQFLIQYYNGEERAKGNILERFSAQQFPDLHSELNLSSLELGDSALYFCASSPSPGTVYEQYFGPGTRLTVT.

V is TRBV27 and J is TRBJ2-1, with D perhaps TRBD2 (6 bases). This CDR3 spans 14 amino acids. Per germline, CDR1 MNHEY and CDR2 SMNVEV (reference sequence). The V and J ends lost 6 bases and 2 bases respectively, with 11 bases between them. The CDR3 nucleotides read TGTGCCAGCAGGGCGGGACCCCCCTACAATGAGCAGTTCTTC. Its protein is CASRAGPPYNEQFF.

This chain connects TRBV11-1 to TRBJ1-2, with TRBD1 matching 10 bases. Trimming cost V 4 bases and J 2 bases; bases outside gene matches: 7. The CDR3 loop spans 16 amino acids. The germline V gene has CDR1 SGHAT and CDR2 FQDESV (reference sequence). The CDR3 DNA follows: TGTGCCAGCAGCTCTCAGGGGACAGGGGCGAACTATGGCTACACCTTC. Amino acids: CASSSQGTGANYGYTF.

This clone was seen just once. The chain uses TRBV18 and TRBJ1-4; D might be TRBD1 (6 bases). CDR1 is KGHSH and CDR2 is LQKENI in the germline V gene. Trimming shortened V by 3 bases and J by 5 bases, and 16 bases separated the two germline ends. This CDR3 is built from 16 residues. The chain's CDR3 is CASSPLADRDNEKLFF. CDR3 coding DNA: TGTGCCAGCTCACCCCTCGCGGACAGAGACAATGAAAAACTGTTTTTT.

To note about this clone: An end of the junction does not agree with germline; a read error may underlie this. V gene TRBV19 combines with J gene TRBJ2-5; 7 bases align to TRBD1. Germline V CDR1 and CDR2: LNHDA, SQIVND (reference sequence). The CDR3 is 13 residues long. The CDR3 bases are TGTGCCAGTAGTCTAGACAGGGCTGAGACCCAGTACTTC. Its translation is CASSLDRAETQYF.

The sample holds a few counts of this clone. The chain recombines TRBV7-9 with TRBJ2-7; 7 bases line up with TRBD2. V shed 0 bases and J 9 bases; nucleotides not matched to a gene: 5. The CDR3 covers 13 residues. CDR1 SEHNR and CDR2 FQNEAQ come from the germline V gene (reference sequence). The CDR3 DNA reads TGTGCCAGCAGCTTAGCGGCTCCTAGCGGGCAGTACTTC. Its protein is CASSLAAPSGQYF.

The chain combines TRBV7-2 with TRBJ1-3; TRBD1 agrees at 8 bases. The germline CDR1 and CDR2 sequences are SGHTA and FQGNSA. CDR3 length: 15 amino acids. V gave up 4 bases and J gave up 4 bases; unmatched junction bases: 6. CDR3 sequence: CASSSQGAGGNTIYF. For the CDR3, the DNA is TGTGCCAGCAGCTCTCAGGGGGCGGGCGGAAACACCATATATTTT.

This clone has only one observation. Written as DNA, the CDR3 is TGTGCCAGCAGCCGAACGGGACAGGCGTCCCTCACCGGGGAGCTGTTTTTT. This encodes CASSRTGQASLTGELFF. This chain connects TRBV16 to TRBJ2-2; 8 nucleotides line up with TRBD1. Per germline, CDR1 KGHSY and CDR2 FQNENV. This CDR3 is 17 amino acids long. V lost 4 bases, J lost 4 bases, and 11 bases stayed unmatched.

The chain carries TRBV9 and TRBJ2-1, with 8 positions matching TRBD2. This CDR3 is 16 amino acids long. Germline values: CDR1 SGDLS, CDR2 YYNGEE. V lost 2 bases to trimming and J lost 3 bases; unmatched junction nucleotides: 7. CDR3 sequence reads: CASSVMTGGLYNEQFF. Written as DNA, the CDR3 is TGTGCCAGCAGCGTCATGACGGGAGGGCTCTACAATGAGCAGTTCTTC.

The V and J genes are TRBV2 and TRBJ2-3, with TRBD2 identical over 13 bases. The V gene end was trimmed by 6 bases and the J gene end by 3 bases; junction bases not matched to a gene: 3. The germline V gene encodes CDR1 SNHLY and CDR2 FYNNEI. The CDR3 consists of 15 residues. The CDR3 DNA sequence: TGTGCCAGCAGCCCGACTAGCGGGAGGACAGATACGCAGTATTTT. It specifies CASSPTSGRTDTQYF.

This chain joins TRBV30 and TRBJ2-3; 12 bases align to TRBD2. Germline-derived CDR1 and CDR2 are GTSNPN and SVGIG (reference sequence). J lost 6 bases, V lost 5 bases, and 6 bases had no gene match. The CDR3 extends over 14 amino acids. In DNA, the CDR3 is TGTGCCTGGGGACTAGCGGGAATTGGTGATACGCAGTATTTT. This codes for CAWGLAGIGDTQYF.

The V call is TRBV6-5, the J call TRBJ2-1; D not resolved. CDR3 length: 13 residues. Trimming shortened V by 5 bases and J by 5 bases, and 10 bases separated the two germline ends. Germline-derived CDR1 and CDR2 are MNHEY and SVGAGI. CDR3: CASSTRLHNEQFF. The CDR3 DNA follows: TGTGCCAGCAGTACCCGACTGCACAATGAGCAGTTCTTC.

CDR3: CAISEYGGRSTGELFF. In DNA, the CDR3 is TGTGCCATCAGTGAATACGGCGGGCGTTCGACCGGGGAGCTGTTTTTT. The chain uses TRBV10-3 and TRBJ2-2, with a weak D call TRBD2 (5 bases). The CDR3 contains 16 residues. V dropped 3 bases and J dropped 5 bases, with 16 bases sitting between them. In germline, CDR1 is ENHRY, CDR2 SYGVKD.

The chain has TRBV7-9 and TRBJ2-7; 7 bases map to TRBD1. The CDR3 runs 13 residues. After removal of 3 bases from V and 6 bases from J, the junction contained 5 bases not matched to a gene. CDR1 and CDR2 (germline): SEHNR, FQNEAQ (reference sequence). The CDR3 loop is CASSFGQAGEQYF. The CDR3 nucleotides are TGTGCCAGCAGCTTCGGACAGGCTGGCGAGCAGTACTTC.

This clone showed up just a few times. This chain joins TRBV19 and TRBJ1-5; possible D gene TRBD1, 5 bases. CDR3 length equals 14 residues. Germline lookup yields CDR1 LNHDA and CDR2 SQIVND (reference sequence). The germline V and J ends were trimmed by 5 bases and 1 base, with 9 bases remaining between them. This CDR3 is CASSLRDSNQPQHF. The DNA for the CDR3 is TGTGCCAGTAGTCTGCGGGACAGCAATCAGCCCCAGCATTTT.

The table lists this clone with a count of one. The chain employs TRBV28 and TRBJ2-7, with a tentative D call TRBD1 (6 bases). CDR3 length: 15 residues. Deletions cut 7 bases from V and 4 bases from J, with 20 bases between. In germline, CDR1 is MDHEN, CDR2 SYDVKM. In DNA form, the CDR3 reads TGTGCCAGCAATAAACCAGGGCAGGGGAATTACGAGCAGTACTTC. Its protein is CASNKPGQGNYEQYF.

The chain carries TRBV6-5 and TRBJ2-3; D is perhaps TRBD2 (6 bases). Per the germline V gene, CDR1 is MNHEY and CDR2 is SVGAGI. V was shortened by 6 bases and J by 4 bases, with 17 bases between the two germline ends. The CDR3 covers 15 residues. CDR3 in amino acids: CASSPSTGEADTQYF. The DNA for the CDR3 is TGTGCCAGCAGCCCCTCAACGGGGGAGGCAGATACGCAGTATTTT.

This chain links TRBV30 with TRBJ2-7, with 10 bases fitting TRBD1. The CDR3 consists of 13 residues. Germline assignment: CDR1 GTSNPN and CDR2 SVGIG (reference sequence). With 5 bases clipped from V and 5 bases from J, the junction kept 6 bases outside the gene matches. The CDR3 sequence: CAWEPDRGNEQYF. DNA of the CDR3: TGTGCCTGGGAACCGGACAGGGGGAACGAGCAGTACTTC.

This clone was seen just once. The gene calls are TRBV11-3 and TRBJ2-7; no definite D call. The CDR3 covers 12 residues. The V gene lost 6 bases and the J gene lost 7 bases, with 13 bases spanning the gap. Looked up from germline, CDR1 is SGHNT and CDR2 is YENEEA. The CDR3 DNA sequence: TGTGCCAGCAGGCGACACCCTGGGGAGCAGTACTTC. Amino acid sequence: CASRRHPGEQYF.

The rearrangement links TRBV7-9 to TRBJ2-1; D is undetermined. V lost 2 bases and J 7 bases, leaving 3 bases between the germline ends. Germline CDR1 and CDR2: SEHNR and FQNEAQ (reference sequence). The CDR3 length is 11 residues. The CDR3 DNA sequence: TGTGCCAGCAGCTTACTGAATGAGCAGTTCTTC. Protein product: CASSLLNEQFF.

This clone was seen only once. CDR3 region: CASSFTSGDQETQYF. The CDR3 DNA sequence: TGTGCCAGCAGCTTTACTAGCGGGGACCAAGAGACCCAGTACTTC. V and J are TRBV5-4 and TRBJ2-5; 10 bases fit TRBD2. Unmatched junction bases numbered 1, after V lost 2 bases and J lost 0 bases. Germline V CDR1 and CDR2: SGHNT, YYREEE (reference sequence). The CDR3 contains 15 residues.

The chain recombines TRBV18 with TRBJ1-5; no firm D call. This CDR3 has 16 residues. V was pared by 0 bases and J by 2 bases, with 11 bases between. CDR1 and CDR2 (germline): KGHSH, LQKENI. CDR3 residues: CASSPPAALGNQPQHF. CDR3 DNA: TGTGCCAGCTCACCACCGGCGGCTCTTGGCAATCAGCCCCAGCATTTT.

The chain combines TRBV5-1 with TRBJ1-2; D unresolved. V was shortened by 4 bases and J by 4 bases, with 17 bases between the two germline ends. The germline V gene has CDR1 SGHRS and CDR2 YFSETQ. There are 15 residues in the CDR3. The CDR3 bases are TGCGCCAGCAGCCTGGATTTGAATGCGATCTATGGCTACACCTTC. Its translation is CASSLDLNAIYGYTF.

The chain employs TRBV18 and TRBJ1-5; the D gene is possibly TRBD1 (6 bases). Trimming left V 2 bases short and J 10 bases short, with 15 bases between. CDR3 length equals 14 residues. In germline, CDR1 is KGHSH, CDR2 LQKENI. The DNA of the CDR3 is TGTGCCAGCTCACCAGGACAGTGGGTCAGCCCCCAGCATTTT. The encoded protein is CASSPGQWVSPQHF. Complete variable domain (other parts from reference TRBV18 and TRBJ1-5): NAGVMQNPRHLVRRRGQEARLRCSPMKGHSHVYWYRQLPEEGLKFMVYLQKENIIDESGMPKERFSAEFPKEGPSILRIQQVVRGDSAAYFCASSPGQWVSPQHFGDGTRLSIL.

The chain couples TRBV28 to TRBJ1-6; 9 bases map to TRBD1. Trimming removed 6 bases from V and 9 bases from J; junction bases left unmatched: 9. This CDR3 comprises 15 residues. CDR1 is MDHEN and CDR2 is SYDVKM in the germline V gene. The CDR3 DNA is TGTGCCAGCAGACGAACAGGGGGCGCTTCTTCACCCCTCCACTTT. Translated: CASRRTGGASSPLHF.

The chain uses TRBV3-1 (or the pseudogene TRBV3-2) and TRBJ2-7; D unresolved. V lost 1 base, J lost 5 bases, and 12 bases lay in between. The CDR3 sequence is 14 residues long. The germline V gene has CDR1 LGHDT and CDR2 YNNKEL (reference sequence). The CDR3 spells CASSQGLVAHEQYF. DNA for the CDR3: TGTGCCAGCAGCCAAGGGCTAGTTGCCCACGAGCAGTACTTC.

This clone was detected once. This chain uses TRBV7-9 with TRBJ2-1; a weak D match, TRBD1 (6 bases). With 7 bases removed from V and 7 bases from J, the gap between germline ends came to 8 bases. Looked up from germline, CDR1 is SEHNR and CDR2 is FQNEAQ (reference sequence). The CDR3 loop spans 11 amino acids. This chain's CDR3 is CASIRGNEQFF. DNA for the CDR3: TGTGCCAGCATCAGGGGTAATGAGCAGTTCTTC. The full variable domain, completed using reference TRBV7-9 and TRBJ2-1, is DTGVSQNPRHKITKRGQNVTFRCDPISEHNRLYWYRQTLGQGPEFLTYFQNEAQLEKSRLLSDRFSAERPKGSFSTLEIQRTEQGDSAMYLCASIRGNEQFFGPGTRLTVL.

This clone was counted between two and nine times. The chain links TRBV19 to TRBJ2-7, with TRBD1 matching 7 bases. Germline CDR1 is LNHDA and CDR2 is SQIVND (reference sequence). The CDR3 is made up of 14 amino acids. V gave up 1 base and J gave up 5 bases; unmatched junction bases: 5. The CDR3 coding sequence is TGTGCCAGTAGTATAGGTGGCAGGGGGAACGAGCAGTACTTC. Amino acids: CASSIGGRGNEQYF.